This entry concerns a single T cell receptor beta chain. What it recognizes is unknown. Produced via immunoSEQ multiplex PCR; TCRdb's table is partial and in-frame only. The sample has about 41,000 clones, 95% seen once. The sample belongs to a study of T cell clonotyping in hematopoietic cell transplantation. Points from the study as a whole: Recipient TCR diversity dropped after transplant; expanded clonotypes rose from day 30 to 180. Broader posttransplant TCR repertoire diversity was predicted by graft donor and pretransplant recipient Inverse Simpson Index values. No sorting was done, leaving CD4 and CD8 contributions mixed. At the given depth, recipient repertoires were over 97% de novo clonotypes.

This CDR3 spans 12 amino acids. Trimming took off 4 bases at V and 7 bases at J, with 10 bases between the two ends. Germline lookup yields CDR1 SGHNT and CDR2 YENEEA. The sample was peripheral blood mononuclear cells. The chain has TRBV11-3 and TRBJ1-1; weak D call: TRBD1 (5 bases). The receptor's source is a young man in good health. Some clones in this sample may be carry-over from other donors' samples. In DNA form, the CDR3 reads TGTGCCAGCAGCTCAGGGACCTATGAAGCTTTCTTT. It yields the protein CASSSGTYEAFF.